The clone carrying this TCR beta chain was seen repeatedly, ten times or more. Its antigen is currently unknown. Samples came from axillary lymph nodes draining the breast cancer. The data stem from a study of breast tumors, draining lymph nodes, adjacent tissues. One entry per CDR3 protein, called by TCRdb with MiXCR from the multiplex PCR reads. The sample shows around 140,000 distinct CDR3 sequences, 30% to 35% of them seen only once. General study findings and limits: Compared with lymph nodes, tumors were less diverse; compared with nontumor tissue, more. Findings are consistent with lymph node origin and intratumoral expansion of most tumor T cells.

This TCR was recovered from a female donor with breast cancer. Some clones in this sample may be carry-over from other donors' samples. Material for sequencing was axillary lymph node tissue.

The DNA for the CDR3 is TGCAGTGCTAGTGGGGGCGGGGGGGCTGATAATGAGCAGTTCTTC. This sequence encodes CSASGGGGADNEQFF. This rearrangement joins TRBV20-1 to TRBJ2-1; 9 bases are shared with TRBD2. The germline CDR1 and CDR2 sequences are DFQATT and SNEGSKA (reference sequence). J was trimmed by 7 bases and V by 3 bases; bases with no gene match: 10. The CDR3 consists of 15 residues.